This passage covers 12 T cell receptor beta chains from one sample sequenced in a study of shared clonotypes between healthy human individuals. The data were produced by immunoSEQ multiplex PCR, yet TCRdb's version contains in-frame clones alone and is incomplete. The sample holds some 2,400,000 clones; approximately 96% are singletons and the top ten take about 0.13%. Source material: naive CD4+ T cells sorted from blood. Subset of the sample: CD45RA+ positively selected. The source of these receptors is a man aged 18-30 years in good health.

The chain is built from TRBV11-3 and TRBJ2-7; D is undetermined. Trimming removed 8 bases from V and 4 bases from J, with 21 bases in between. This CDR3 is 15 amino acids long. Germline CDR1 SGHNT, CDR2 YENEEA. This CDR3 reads CASETPPSFFYEQYF. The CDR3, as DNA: TGTGCCAGCGAAACACCACCATCCTTTTTTTACGAGCAGTACTTC.

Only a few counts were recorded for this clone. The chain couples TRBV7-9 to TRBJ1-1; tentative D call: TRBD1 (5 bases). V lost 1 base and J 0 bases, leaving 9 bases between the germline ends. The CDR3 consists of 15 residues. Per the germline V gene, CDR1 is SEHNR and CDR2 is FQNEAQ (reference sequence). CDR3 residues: CASSLEAGMNTEAFF. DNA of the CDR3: TGTGCCAGCAGCTTAGAGGCAGGGATGAACACTGAAGCTTTCTTT.

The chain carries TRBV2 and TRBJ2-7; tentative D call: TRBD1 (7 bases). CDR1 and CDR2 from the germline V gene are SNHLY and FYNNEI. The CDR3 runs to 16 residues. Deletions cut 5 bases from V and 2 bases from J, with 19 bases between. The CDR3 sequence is CASSPTEGATPYEQYF. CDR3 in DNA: TGTGCCAGCAGTCCGACGGAGGGGGCCACACCCTACGAGCAGTACTTC.

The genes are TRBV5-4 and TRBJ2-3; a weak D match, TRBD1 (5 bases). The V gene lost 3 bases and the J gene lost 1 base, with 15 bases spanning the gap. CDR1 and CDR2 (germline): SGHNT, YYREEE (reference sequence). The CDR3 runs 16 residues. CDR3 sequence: CASSSPDSWGTDTQYF. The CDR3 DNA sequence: TGTGCCAGCAGCTCCCCCGACAGCTGGGGCACAGATACGCAGTATTTT.

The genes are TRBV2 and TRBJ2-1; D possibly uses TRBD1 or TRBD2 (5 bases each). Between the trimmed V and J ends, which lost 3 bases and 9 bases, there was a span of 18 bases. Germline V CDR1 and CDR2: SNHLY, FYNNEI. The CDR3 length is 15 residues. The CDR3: CASSEVGAPNGEQFF. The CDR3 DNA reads TGTGCCAGCAGTGAGGTCGGGGCCCCCAATGGTGAGCAGTTCTTC.

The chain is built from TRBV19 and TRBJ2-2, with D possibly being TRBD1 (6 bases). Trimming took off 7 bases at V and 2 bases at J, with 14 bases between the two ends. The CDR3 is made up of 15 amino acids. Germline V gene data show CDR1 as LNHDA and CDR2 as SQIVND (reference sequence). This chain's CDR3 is CASKVTGTNTGELFF. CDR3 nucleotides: TGTGCCAGTAAAGTTACAGGGACCAACACCGGGGAGCTGTTTTTT. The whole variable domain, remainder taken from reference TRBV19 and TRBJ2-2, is DGGITQSPKYLFRKEGQNVTLSCEQNLNHDAMYWYRQDPGQGLRLIYYSQIVNDFQKGDIAEGYSVSREKKESFPLTVTSAQKNPTAFYLCASKVTGTNTGELFFGEGSRLTVL.

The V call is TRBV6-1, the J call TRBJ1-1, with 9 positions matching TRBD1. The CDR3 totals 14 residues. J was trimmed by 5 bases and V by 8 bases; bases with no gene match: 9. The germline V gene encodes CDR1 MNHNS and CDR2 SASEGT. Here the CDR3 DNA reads TGTGCCAGCGGGAACAGGGGGCCCTGGACTGAAGCTTTCTTT. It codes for CASGNRGPWTEAFF.

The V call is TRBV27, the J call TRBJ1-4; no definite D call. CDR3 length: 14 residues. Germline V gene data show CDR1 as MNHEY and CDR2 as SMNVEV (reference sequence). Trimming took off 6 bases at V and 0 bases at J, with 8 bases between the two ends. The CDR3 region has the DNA TGTGCCAGCAGCCAGCACGCAACTAATGAAAAACTGTTTTTT. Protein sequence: CASSQHATNEKLFF.

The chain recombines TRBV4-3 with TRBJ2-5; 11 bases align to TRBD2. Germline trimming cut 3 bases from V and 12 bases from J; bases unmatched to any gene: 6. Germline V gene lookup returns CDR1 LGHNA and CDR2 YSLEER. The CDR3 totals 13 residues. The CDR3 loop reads CASSQGLAASEYF. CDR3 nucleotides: TGCGCCAGCAGCCAGGGACTAGCGGCCTCCGAGTACTTC.

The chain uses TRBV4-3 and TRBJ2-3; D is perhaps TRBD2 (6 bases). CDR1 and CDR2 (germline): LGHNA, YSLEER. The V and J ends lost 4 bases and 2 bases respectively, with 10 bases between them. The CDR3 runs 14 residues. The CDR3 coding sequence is TGCGCCAGCAGCCCCGGGACTTACACAGATACGCAGTATTTT. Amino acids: CASSPGTYTDTQYF.

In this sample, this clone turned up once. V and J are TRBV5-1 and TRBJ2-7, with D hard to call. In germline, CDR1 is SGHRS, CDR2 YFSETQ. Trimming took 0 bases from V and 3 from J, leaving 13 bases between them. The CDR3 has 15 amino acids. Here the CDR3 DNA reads TGCGCCAGCAGCTTGGGGGGTATAGCCTACTACGAGCAGTACTTC. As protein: CASSLGGIAYYEQYF.

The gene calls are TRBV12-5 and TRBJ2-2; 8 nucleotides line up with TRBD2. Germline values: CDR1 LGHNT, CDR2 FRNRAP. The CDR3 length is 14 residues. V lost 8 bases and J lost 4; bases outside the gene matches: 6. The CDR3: CASTPSGGTGELFF. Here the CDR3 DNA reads TGTGCTAGTACCCCGAGCGGGGGCACCGGGGAGCTGTTTTTT.